Listed below are T cell receptor beta chains from one sample, sequenced in a study of post-analysis software for immune sequencing data. TCRdb re-derived calls from the PCR reads in MiXCR, one entry per CDR3 protein. The sample has around 700,000 distinct CDR3 sequences; 55% to 70% are singletons. Sequences were obtained from blood. The receptors shown here come from a girl aged 2 to 9 with multiple sclerosis. CDR3s leave out the opening cysteine and the closing phenylalanine or tryptophan. The order of the fields is J gene, D gene, V gene, CDR3 length, CDR3 protein. A D gene is named only where the DNA matches it firmly.

J: TRBJ2-5; D: .; V: TRBV6-6; length: 12; CDR3: ASRITGSGETQY
J: TRBJ2-7; D: TRBD2; V: TRBV4-2; length: 13; CDR3: ASSQASGGFYEQY
J: .; D: TRBD1; V: TRBV20-1; length: 12; CDR3: SAPDRVNVETQY
J: TRBJ2-1; D: .; V: TRBV29-1; length: 12; CDR3: SAADSGFYNEQF
J: TRBJ2-3; D: .; V: TRBV29-1; length: 12; CDR3: SARTDSGTDTQY
J: TRBJ2-1; D: TRBD2; V: TRBV30; length: 12; CDR3: AWSFSGQYNEQF
J: TRBJ1-1; D: .; V: TRBV11-2; length: 15; CDR3: ASSPRLLLRGGTEAF
J: TRBJ2-1; D: TRBD2; V: TRBV12-3/TRBV12-4; length: 13; CDR3: ASSLSGGTNNEQF
J: TRBJ2-5; D: TRBD1; V: TRBV29-1; length: 11; CDR3: SVDYGTGQTQY
J: TRBJ2-3; D: .; V: TRBV20-1; length: 14; CDR3: SARGGGAFSTDTQY
J: TRBJ2-5; D: TRBD2; V: TRBV10-3; length: 12; CDR3: AISWTSGKETQY
J: TRBJ2-5; D: .; V: TRBV7-9; length: 15; CDR3: ASSSRSVLGVAETQY
J: TRBJ2-2; D: .; V: TRBV6-5; length: 12; CDR3: ASGLEGSTGELF
J: TRBJ2-1; D: TRBD1; V: TRBV20-1; length: 15; CDR3: SAGAGTGDLSYNEQF
J: TRBJ2-3; D: TRBD2; V: TRBV2; length: 14; CDR3: ASSAPGLADTDTQY
J: TRBJ1-5; D: .; V: TRBV7-9; length: 18; CDR3: ASSPHPTGSPGYSNQPQH
J: TRBJ2-7; D: .; V: TRBV20-1; length: 13; CDR3: SARVFRGETYEQY
J: TRBJ2-5; D: TRBD2; V: TRBV4-1; length: 13; CDR3: ASSLSAGGWETQY
J: TRBJ2-6; D: .; V: TRBV29-1; length: 10; CDR3: SMLSGANVLT
J: TRBJ1-2; D: .; V: TRBV20-1; length: 11; CDR3: SASHPRQYGYT
J: TRBJ2-7; D: .; V: TRBV12-3/TRBV12-4; length: 10; CDR3: ASSLGRFQQY
J: TRBJ1-1; D: .; V: TRBV29-1; length: 11; CDR3: SVAEGHHTEAF
J: TRBJ1-5; D: TRBD1; V: TRBV6-1; length: 11; CDR3: ASSGQGEQPQH
J: TRBJ1-5; D: .; V: TRBV7-2; length: 12; CDR3: ASRMGGGNQPQH
J: TRBJ2-7; D: .; V: TRBV21-1; length: 12; CDR3: ASSYRDYYYEQY
J: TRBJ1-2; D: .; V: TRBV20-1; length: 13; CDR3: SARVSGVPDYGYT
J: .; D: TRBD2; V: TRBV9; length: 12; CDR3: ASSVKGGSETQY
J: TRBJ2-3; D: .; V: TRBV29-1; length: 9; CDR3: SARAGDTQY
J: TRBJ2-7; D: TRBD2; V: TRBV5-1; length: 13; CDR3: ASSFYSGALYEQY
J: TRBJ2-1; D: .; V: TRBV25-1; length: 13; CDR3: ASSEWYLSYNEQF
J: .; D: TRBD2; V: TRBV4-1; length: 15; CDR3: ASSQLPGSGNKNIQY
J: TRBJ1-2; D: TRBD1; V: TRBV7-9; length: 12; CDR3: ASSSADRVGGYT
J: TRBJ1-1; D: .; V: TRBV4-3; length: 13; CDR3: ASSQDPSWVTEAF
J: TRBJ2-1; D: .; V: TRBV12-5; length: 8; CDR3: ATEGNEQF
J: TRBJ2-3; D: .; V: TRBV7-3; length: 13; CDR3: ASSPIPEESDTQY
J: TRBJ2-1; D: TRBD1; V: TRBV5-1; length: 13; CDR3: ASSSSGQDINEQF
J: TRBJ2-7; D: TRBD2; V: TRBV28; length: 12; CDR3: ASRESGRAYEQY
J: TRBJ2-2; D: TRBD1; V: TRBV7-2; length: 14; CDR3: ASRDSGTVNTGELF
J: TRBJ2-5; D: .; V: TRBV7-2; length: 10; CDR3: ASSLGMETQY
J: TRBJ1-5; D: .; V: TRBV18; length: 11; CDR3: ASSPRGDQPQH
J: TRBJ2-7; D: .; V: TRBV11-2; length: 10; CDR3: ASSLGLYEQY
J: TRBJ1-2; D: .; V: TRBV7-9; length: 13; CDR3: ASSRSGGQGGGYT
J: TRBJ1-6; D: .; V: TRBV7-9; length: 12; CDR3: ASSLGRSQSPLH
J: TRBJ1-1; D: .; V: TRBV6-5; length: 11; CDR3: ASSYPGNTEAF
J: TRBJ2-4; D: TRBD2; V: TRBV7-2; length: 16; CDR3: ASTNPTSGRWDKNIQY
J: TRBJ2-1; D: .; V: TRBV29-1; length: 11; CDR3: SAFPTGNYEQF
J: TRBJ2-3; D: TRBD1; V: TRBV20-1; length: 11; CDR3: SATDRAWDTQY
J: TRBJ1-2; D: TRBD1; V: TRBV29-1; length: 12; CDR3: SVGEGADDYGYT
J: TRBJ2-7; D: .; V: TRBV5-1; length: 9; CDR3: ASGLGDEQY
J: TRBJ2-1; D: TRBD1; V: TRBV7-9; length: 13; CDR3: ASNPGQGSYNEQF
J: TRBJ1-6; D: .; V: TRBV7-9; length: 12; CDR3: ASSLADSSSPLH
J: TRBJ2-7; D: TRBD1; V: TRBV5-5; length: 14; CDR3: ASSLEGTGVSYEQY